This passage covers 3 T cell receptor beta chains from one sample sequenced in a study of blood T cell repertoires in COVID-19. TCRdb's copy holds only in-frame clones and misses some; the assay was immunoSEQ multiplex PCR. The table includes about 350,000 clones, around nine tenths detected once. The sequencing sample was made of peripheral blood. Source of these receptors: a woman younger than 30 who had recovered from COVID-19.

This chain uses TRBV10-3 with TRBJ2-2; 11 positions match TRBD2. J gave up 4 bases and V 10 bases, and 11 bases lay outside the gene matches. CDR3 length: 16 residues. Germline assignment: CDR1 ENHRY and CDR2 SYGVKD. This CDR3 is CATIGFLAGGTGELFF. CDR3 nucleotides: TGTGCCACCATAGGGTTCCTAGCGGGAGGCACCGGGGAGCTGTTTTTT.

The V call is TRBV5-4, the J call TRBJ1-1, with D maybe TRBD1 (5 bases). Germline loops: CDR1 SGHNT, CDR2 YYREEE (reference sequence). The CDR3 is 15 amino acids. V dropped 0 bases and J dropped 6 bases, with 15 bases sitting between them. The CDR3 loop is CASSLEFSREAEAFF. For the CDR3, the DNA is TGTGCCAGCAGCTTGGAATTTAGCAGGGAGGCTGAAGCTTTCTTT.

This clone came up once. CDR3 amino acids: CASRSPLAGDGETQYF. CDR3 nucleotides: TGTGCCAGCAGGTCACCCCTAGCGGGAGACGGAGAGACCCAGTACTTC. This chain links TRBV6-6 with TRBJ2-5; the match to TRBD2 covers 10 bases. CDR3 size: 16 residues. Trimming cost V 6 bases and J 4 bases; bases outside gene matches: 11. Looked up from germline, CDR1 is MNHNY and CDR2 is SVGAGI (reference sequence).